Only one count was recorded for the clone carrying this T cell receptor beta chain. Its antigen is unknown. The PCR had 60 Vbeta and 13 Jbeta primers. Using immunoSEQ multiplex PCR, the repertoire was profiled, and TCRdb retains in-frame clones only, with some absent. Here the sample spans roughly 120,000 clones, 76% being singletons. This entry comes from a study of cytomegalovirus exposure and HLA in healthy donors. Study findings and constraints: The authors later linked a missense DCLRE1C variant to TCR beta V- and J-gene trimming. The sole available immune exposure information was CMV serostatus.

The CDR3 covers 13 residues. Germline loops: CDR1 MNHEY, CDR2 SVGAGI. The V and J ends lost 6 bases and 3 bases respectively, with 11 bases between them. The chain combines TRBV6-5 with TRBJ1-1; possibly TRBD1 for D (6 bases). Sequenced input: PBMCs. The receptor was isolated from a man between 45 and 60 years old in good health and CMV-seropositive. The CDR3 nucleotides are TGTGCCAGCAGAAGGGGGACGTACACTGAAGCTTTCTTT. The encoded protein is CASRRGTYTEAFF.